These T cell receptor beta chains were read from a single sample in a study of regulatory T cells in long-lasting Graves disease. TCRdb reanalysed the multiplex PCR reads using MiXCR and keeps one entry per CDR3 protein. The profile shows hundreds of thousands of distinct CDR3 sequences, over 15% of them singletons. In addition, the sample was reused for a study of T cells in Graves' hyperthyroidism and ophthalmopathy.

The input for sequencing was peripheral blood mononuclear cells (PBMCs), taken at new diagnosis, from a patient treated with antithyroid drugs. All receptors come from a man aged 40-55 years with Graves disease. Both conserved end residues are part of each CDR3. Fields, in order: clone size, D gene, V gene, J gene, CDR3 DNA, CDR3 protein. The D gene is left open where the match is weak. Not all rows give a size; the values are once, few, many and, for expanded clones, a class.

>many|.|TRBV24-1|TRBJ2-5
TGTGCCACCGGCTGCCGGAGTCGAGAAGAGACCCAGTACTTC
CATGCRSREETQYF
>many|TRBD1|TRBV5-1|TRBJ2-3
TGTGCCAGCAGCTTGCGGCTAGGGGGCGTAGATACGCAGTATTTT
CASSLRLGGVDTQYF
>.|TRBD1|TRBV2|TRBJ1-6
TGTGCCAGCAGCGGGACAGGGAGGGGGTCACCCCTCCACTTT
CASSGTGRGSPLHF
>few|.|TRBV5-1|TRBJ1-3
TGCGCCAGCAGCTTGGGGGGTCAGACTGGAAACACCATATATTTT
CASSLGGQTGNTIYF
>few|.|TRBV7-2|TRBJ2-2
TGTGCCAGCAGTCCGTCGAGGACTGGATCGAGAGGGGAGCTGTTTTTT
CASSPSRTGSRGELFF
>many|.|TRBV4-2|TRBJ1-1
TGTGCCAGCAGCCAACAGGAAAGAAACACTGAAGCTTTCTTT
CASSQQERNTEAFF
>many|TRBD1|TRBV5-1|TRBJ1-5
TGCGCCAGCAGCTTGGGGACAGGGGGCGCGGGACAGCCCCAGCATTTT
CASSLGTGGAGQPQHF
>many|TRBD2|TRBV7-2|TRBJ2-1
TGTGCCAGCAGCCATCCCCGGGGACGACTAGCGGGTTACAATGAGCAGTTCTTC
CASSHPRGRLAGYNEQFF
>many|.|TRBV11-2|TRBJ2-5
TGTGCCAGCAGCTTCTTCAGCCGGGACCGGTGGGAGACCCAGTACTTC
CASSFFSRDRWETQYF
>few|.|TRBV20-1|TRBJ2-2
TGCAGTGCTAGAAGGGGCATTACGAACACCGGGGAGCTGTTTTTT
CSARRGITNTGELFF
>.|TRBD2|TRBV2|TRBJ2-1
TGTGCCAGCAGTACGTCTAGCGGGGCCTACAATGAGCAGTTCTTC
CASSTSSGAYNEQFF
>.|TRBD1|TRBV5-1|TRBJ2-5
TGCGCCAGCAGCTTGACAGGGGGCTGGACAGAGACCCAGTACTTC
CASSLTGGWTETQYF
>few|.|TRBV19|TRBJ1-5
TGTGCCAGTAGTATTGGGTCTCAGCCCCAGCATTTT
CASSIGSQPQHF
>many|TRBD2|TRBV6-1|TRBJ2-5
TGTGCCAGCAGCGACCCCGCTAGCGGGGACGAGACCCAGTACTTC
CASSDPASGDETQYF
>many|.|TRBV7-9|TRBJ2-1
TGTGCCAGCAGCCCCCGTAGCTACAATGAGCAGTTCTTC
CASSPRSYNEQFF
>many|.|TRBV7-9|TRBJ2-5
TGTGCCAGCAGCTTAGCGCTAATCTGGGTGAGAGCCCAAGAGACCCAGTACTTC
CASSLALIWVRAQETQYF
>.|.|TRBV6-1|TRBJ2-7
TGTGCCAGCAAGGGGATTGAAGCTCTGGGCTCCTACGAGCAGTACTTC
CASKGIEALGSYEQYF
>many|.|TRBV6-1|TRBJ1-1
TGTGCCAGCAGTCTTTCACTCGACAGACACACTGAAGCTTTCTTT
CASSLSLDRHTEAFF
>.|TRBD1|TRBV5-1|TRBJ2-5
TGCGCCAGCAGCTGGCAGGGGGATGGGGAGACCCAGTACTTC
CASSWQGDGETQYF
>many|.|TRBV11-2|TRBJ2-4
TGTGCCAGCAGCTCAATACAGGGTTCCAAAAACATTCAGTACTTC
CASSSIQGSKNIQYF